The sequence of this TCR beta chain was determined in a study of PD-1 blockade in mismatch repair-deficient tumors. Study summary: All were previously treated, progressing patients with approximately 11 mismatch repair-deficient cancer types. Points from the study as a whole: After pembrolizumab, tumor-resident clones rose rapidly, then generally contracted before radiologic responses.

Comments on this clone: No antigen is known for it.

Germline assignment: CDR1 SGHRS and CDR2 YFSETQ. CDR3 length: 13 amino acids. Trimming took off 0 bases at V and 7 bases at J, with 8 bases between the two ends. Every patient had mismatch repair deficiency by PCR or immunohistochemistry. A few pembrolizumab responders had their TCRs sequenced. Generated by immunoSEQ multiplex PCR, the TCRdb table keeps only in-frame clones and is missing some. The table has 39,000 or so clones, roughly 84% seen once; the top ten hold less than 1.3%. Material: PBMCs, obtained about 40 weeks after starting pembrolizumab. The receptor was isolated from an adult with mismatch repair-deficient cancer. This chain links TRBV5-1 with TRBJ2-1; D gene unclear. The CDR3 region is CASSLEPENEQFF. The CDR3 DNA sequence: TGCGCCAGCAGCTTGGAGCCTGAAAATGAGCAGTTCTTC. The full variable domain, in which reference TRBV5-1 and TRBJ2-1 provide the parts outside the CDR3, is KAGVTQTPRYLIKTRGQQVTLSCSPISGHRSVSWYQQTPGQGLQFLFEYFSETQRNKGNFPGRFSGRQFSNSRSEMNVSTLELGDSALYLCASSLEPENEQFFGPGTRLTVL.